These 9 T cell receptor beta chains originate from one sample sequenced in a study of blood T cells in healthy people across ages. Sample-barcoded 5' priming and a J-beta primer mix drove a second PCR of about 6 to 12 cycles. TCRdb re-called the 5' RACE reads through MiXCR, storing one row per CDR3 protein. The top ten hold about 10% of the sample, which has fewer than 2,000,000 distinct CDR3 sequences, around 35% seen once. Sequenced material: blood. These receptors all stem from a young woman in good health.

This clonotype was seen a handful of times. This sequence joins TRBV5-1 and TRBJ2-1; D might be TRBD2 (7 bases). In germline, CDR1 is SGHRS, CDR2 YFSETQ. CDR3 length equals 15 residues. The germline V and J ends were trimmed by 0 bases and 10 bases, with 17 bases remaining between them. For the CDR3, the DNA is TGCGCCAGCAGCTTGGCCAGGCCGGGGGGCGGGGAGCAGTTCTTC. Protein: CASSLARPGGGEQFF.

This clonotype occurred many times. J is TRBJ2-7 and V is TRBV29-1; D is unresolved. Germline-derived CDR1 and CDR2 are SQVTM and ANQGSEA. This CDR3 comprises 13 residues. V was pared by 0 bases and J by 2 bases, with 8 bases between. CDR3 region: CSVEDDRTYEQYF. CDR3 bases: TGCAGCGTTGAAGATGACCGAACCTACGAGCAGTACTTC.

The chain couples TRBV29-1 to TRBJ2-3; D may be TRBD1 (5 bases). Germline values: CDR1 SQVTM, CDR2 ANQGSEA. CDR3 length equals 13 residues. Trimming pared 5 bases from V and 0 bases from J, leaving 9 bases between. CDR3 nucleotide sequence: TGCAGCGTTCAGGCAGGGAGCACAGATACGCAGTATTTT. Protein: CSVQAGSTDTQYF.

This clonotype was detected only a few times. The CDR3 DNA reads TGTGCCAGCAGTTTAGAAGGGGTAGACGGCTACACCTTC. Translating gives CASSLEGVDGYTF. This chain connects TRBV27 to TRBJ1-2, with D perhaps matching TRBD1 (5 bases). The V end lost 2 bases, the J end lost 8 bases, and 12 bases lay between the germline ends. The CDR3 totals 13 residues. CDR1 and CDR2 (germline): MNHEY, SMNVEV (reference sequence).

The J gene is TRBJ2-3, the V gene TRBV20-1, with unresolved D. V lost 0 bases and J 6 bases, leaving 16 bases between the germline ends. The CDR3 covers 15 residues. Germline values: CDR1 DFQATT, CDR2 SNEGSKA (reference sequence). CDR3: CSARDTGRLTDTQYF. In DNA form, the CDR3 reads TGCAGTGCTAGAGACACGGGTAGGCTCACGGATACGCAGTATTTT.

CDR3 sequence (DNA): TGCAGCCCCCGGTGGGACTCCTCCACAGATACGCAGTATTTT. Protein: CSPRWDSSTDTQYF. The chain has TRBV29-1 and TRBJ2-3; perhaps TRBD2 as D (6 bases). The V gene lost 8 bases and the J gene lost 2 bases, with 17 bases spanning the gap. This CDR3 has 14 residues. The germline V gene encodes CDR1 SQVTM and CDR2 ANQGSEA.

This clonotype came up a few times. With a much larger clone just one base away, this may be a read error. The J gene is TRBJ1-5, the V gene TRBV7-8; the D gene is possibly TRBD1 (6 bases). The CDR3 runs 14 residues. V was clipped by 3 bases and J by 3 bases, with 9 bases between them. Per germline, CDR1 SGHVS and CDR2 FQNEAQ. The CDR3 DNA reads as TGTGCCAGCAGCTTCCAGGGGTTCAATCAGCCCCAGCATTTT. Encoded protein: CASSFQGFNQPQHF. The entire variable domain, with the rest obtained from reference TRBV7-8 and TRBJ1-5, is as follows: GAGVSQSPRYKVAKRGQDVALRCDPISGHVSLFWYQQALGQGPEFLTYFQNEAQLDKSGLPSDRFFAERPEGSVSTLKIQRTQQEDSAVYLCASSFQGFNQPQHFGDGTRLSIL.

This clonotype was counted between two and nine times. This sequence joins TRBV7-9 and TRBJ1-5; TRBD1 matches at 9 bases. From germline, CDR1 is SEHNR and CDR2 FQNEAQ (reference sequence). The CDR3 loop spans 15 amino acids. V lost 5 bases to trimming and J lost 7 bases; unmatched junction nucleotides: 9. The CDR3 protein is CASSQGQGSGQPQHF. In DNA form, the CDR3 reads TGTGCCAGCAGCCAGGGACAGGGTTCGGGCCAGCCCCAGCATTTT. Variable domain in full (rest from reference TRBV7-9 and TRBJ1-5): DTGVSQNPRHKITKRGQNVTFRCDPISEHNRLYWYRQTLGQGPEFLTYFQNEAQLEKSRLLSDRFSAERPKGSFSTLEIQRTEQGDSAMYLCASSQGQGSGQPQHFGDGTRLSIL.

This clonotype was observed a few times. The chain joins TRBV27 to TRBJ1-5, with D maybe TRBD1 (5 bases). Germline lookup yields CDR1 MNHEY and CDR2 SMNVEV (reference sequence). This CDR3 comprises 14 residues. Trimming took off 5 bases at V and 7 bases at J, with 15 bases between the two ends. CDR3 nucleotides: TGTGCCAGCAGTGAATGGGACCCACGGCAGCCCCAGCATTTT. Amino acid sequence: CASSEWDPRQPQHF.